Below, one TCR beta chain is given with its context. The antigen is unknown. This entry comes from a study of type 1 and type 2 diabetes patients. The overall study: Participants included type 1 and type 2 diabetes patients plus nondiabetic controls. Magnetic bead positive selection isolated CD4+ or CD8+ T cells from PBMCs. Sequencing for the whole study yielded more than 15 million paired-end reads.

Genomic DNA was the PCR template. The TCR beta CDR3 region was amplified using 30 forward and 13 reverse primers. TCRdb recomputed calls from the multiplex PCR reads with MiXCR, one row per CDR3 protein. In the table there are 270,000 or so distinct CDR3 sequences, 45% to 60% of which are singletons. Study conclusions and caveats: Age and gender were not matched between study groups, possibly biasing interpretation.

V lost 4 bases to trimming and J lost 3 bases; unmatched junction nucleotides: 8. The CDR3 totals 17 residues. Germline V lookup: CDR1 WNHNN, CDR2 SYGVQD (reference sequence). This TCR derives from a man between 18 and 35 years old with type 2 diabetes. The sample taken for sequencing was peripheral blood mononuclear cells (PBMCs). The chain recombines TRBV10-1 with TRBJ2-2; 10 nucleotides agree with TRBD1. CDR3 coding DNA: TGCGCCAGCAGTGGACCCCGGGACAGGGGTGACACCGGGGAGCTGTTTTTT. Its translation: CASSGPRDRGDTGELFF.